These 3 T cell receptor beta chains were all obtained from the same sample, sequenced in a study of blood T cell repertoires in COVID-19. Sequenced by immunoSEQ multiplex PCR; TCRdb stores in-frame clones only, minus some. Of approximately 170,000 clones in the sample, 84% were seen once. What was sequenced was PBMCs or T cells enriched from blood (not recorded which). The receptors stem from a middle-aged man who had recovered from COVID-19.

A single count supports this clone. The genes are TRBV7-9 and TRBJ2-2; 7 nucleotides match TRBD2. The junction had 13 bases not matched to a gene; V was cut back by 5 bases and J by 4 bases. The CDR3 runs to 17 residues. CDR1 is SEHNR, CDR2 FQNEAQ, per germline (reference sequence). The DNA for the CDR3 is TGTGCCAGCAGCCAGCGAAGGGCGGGGGATCCCACCGGGGAGCTGTTTTTT. It translates to CASSQRRAGDPTGELFF. The full variable domain, completed using reference TRBV7-9 and TRBJ2-2, is DTGVSQNPRHKITKRGQNVTFRCDPISEHNRLYWYRQTLGQGPEFLTYFQNEAQLEKSRLLSDRFSAERPKGSFSTLEIQRTEQGDSAMYLCASSQRRAGDPTGELFFGEGSRLTVL.

The chain couples TRBV4-2 to TRBJ1-3; TRBD1 agrees at 7 bases. V trimming: 1 base; J trimming: 1 base; junction bases outside the gene matches: 7. Germline CDR1 is LGHNA and CDR2 is YNFKEQ. The CDR3 contains 17 residues. The CDR3 reads CASSQVEGAGSGNTIYF. CDR3 DNA sequence: TGTGCCAGCAGCCAAGTTGAGGGGGCAGGTTCTGGAAACACCATATATTTT.

This chain uses TRBV12-3 or TRBV12-4 with TRBJ2-7, with a tentative D call TRBD2 (5 bases). Trimming removed 4 bases at V and 6 bases at J, with 13 bases between. The CDR3 is 13 residues long. CDR3 sequence: CASSSWTVPEQYF. CDR3 bases: TGTGCCAGCAGTTCCTGGACTGTGCCCGAGCAGTACTTC.